The sequence of this TCR beta chain was determined in a study of shared clonotypes between healthy human individuals. Overall study context: CD4 naive cells filled three plates per donor, CD4 memory three, CD8 naive two and CD8 memory one.

The V gene's germline CDR1 is SGHRS and CDR2 YFSETQ. V lost 0 bases to trimming and J lost 6 bases, with 7 bases between them. This CDR3 is built from 13 residues. Study processing details: Without quality scores, immunoSEQ junctional reads could not be filtered like full-length reads. Generated by immunoSEQ multiplex PCR, the TCRdb table keeps only in-frame clones and is missing some. V and J calls and clone size are as listed in that table; D and trimming were resolved from the DNA. The data hold roughly 2.2 million clones, with about 92% observed a single time. This sequence originates from a man younger than 35 in good health. Some clones in this sample may be carry-over from other donors' samples. The chain is built from TRBV5-1 and TRBJ1-3, with unresolved D. The sample taken for sequencing was naive CD4+ T cells from PBMCs. The sample's subset: CD45RA+ positively selected. The chain's CDR3 is CASSLEQQNTIYF. As DNA, the CDR3 is TGCGCCAGCAGCTTGGAACAGCAAAACACCATATATTTT. Combining the CDR3 with reference TRBV5-1 and TRBJ1-3 gives the whole variable domain KAGVTQTPRYLIKTRGQQVTLSCSPISGHRSVSWYQQTPGQGLQFLFEYFSETQRNKGNFPGRFSGRQFSNSRSEMNVSTLELGDSALYLCASSLEQQNTIYFGEGSWLTVV.